The 8 T cell receptor beta chains below all came from one sample that was sequenced in a study of blood T cell repertoires in COVID-19. The protocol was immunoSEQ multiplex PCR, while the TCRdb copy is restricted to in-frame clones and leaves out a portion. The sample records more than 85,000 clones, less than 85% being singletons. Sequenced sample: peripheral blood. The receptors stem from a woman aged 55-70 years with acute or convalescent COVID-19.

This chain connects TRBV28 to TRBJ1-1, with 9 bases that match TRBD1. Trimming took 9 bases from V and 1 from J; bases not matched to a gene: 6. This CDR3 contains 14 residues. CDR1 and CDR2 (germline): MDHEN, SYDVKM. The CDR3 spells CASLTGGANTEAFF. As DNA, the CDR3 is TGTGCCAGTCTTACAGGGGGCGCGAACACTGAAGCTTTCTTT.

The chain uses TRBV29-1 and TRBJ1-1, with D tentatively TRBD1 (5 bases). Between the trimmed V and J ends, which lost 4 bases and 3 bases, there was a span of 9 bases. Germline V lookup: CDR1 SQVTM, CDR2 ANQGSEA. There are 12 residues in the CDR3. The CDR3 sequence: CSVVLGHTEAFF. The CDR3 nucleotides are TGCAGCGTTGTCCTGGGGCACACTGAAGCTTTCTTT.

This sequence joins TRBV5-1 and TRBJ2-2; tentatively, D is TRBD1 (6 bases). The germline CDR1 and CDR2 sequences are SGHRS and YFSETQ. This CDR3 contains 16 residues. Trimming removed 3 bases at V and 4 bases at J, with 16 bases between. The CDR3: CASSSRAGASTGELFF. The CDR3 DNA sequence: TGCGCCAGCAGCTCCCGTGCAGGGGCTTCCACCGGGGAGCTGTTTTTT.

This chain links TRBV7-2 with TRBJ1-1; D not resolved. Trimming removed 3 bases from V and 11 bases from J, with 13 bases in between. CDR1 SGHTA and CDR2 FQGNSA come from the germline V gene. CDR3 length: 12 residues. CDR3 sequence (DNA): TGTGCCAGCAGCTTCGGCGGCGGAGAGGCTTTCTTT. Translating it yields CASSFGGGEAFF.

V gene TRBV7-9 combines with J gene TRBJ1-4, with D perhaps TRBD1 (5 bases). The CDR3 sequence is 15 residues long. Germline loops: CDR1 SEHNR, CDR2 FQNEAQ (reference sequence). The V end was cut by 6 bases, the J end by 5 bases, with 16 bases between. DNA for the CDR3: TGTGCCAGCAGTACAACCGGGACTCCGAATGAAAAACTGTTTTTT. It specifies CASSTTGTPNEKLFF.

The chain uses TRBV18 and TRBJ2-3, with 8 bases fitting TRBD2. The CDR3 has 15 residues. With V trimmed by 3 bases and J by 7 bases, 9 bases remained unmatched. Germline lookup yields CDR1 KGHSH and CDR2 LQKENI. This chain's CDR3 is CASSPRRGEPNTQYF. In DNA, the CDR3 is TGTGCCAGCTCACCTAGGCGGGGGGAGCCGAATACGCAGTATTTT. Together with reference TRBV18 and TRBJ2-3, the CDR3 gives the full variable domain: NAGVMQNPRHLVRRRGQEARLRCSPMKGHSHVYWYRQLPEEGLKFMVYLQKENIIDESGMPKERFSAEFPKEGPSILRIQQVVRGDSAAYFCASSPRRGEPNTQYFGPGTRLTVL.

The rearrangement joins TRBV27 to TRBJ2-7; no definite D call. The CDR3 consists of 13 residues. Germline values: CDR1 MNHEY, CDR2 SMNVEV (reference sequence). V shed 0 bases and J shed 3 bases, with 6 bases lying between them. CDR3 in amino acids: CASSLSAYYEQYF. The CDR3 DNA reads as TGTGCCAGCAGTTTATCGGCTTACTACGAGCAGTACTTC.

The chain recombines TRBV2 with TRBJ1-6; D perhaps matches TRBD1 (6 bases). This CDR3 comprises 15 residues. V gave up 4 bases and J gave up 9 bases, with 16 bases separating them. Per the germline V gene, CDR1 is SNHLY and CDR2 is FYNNEI. The CDR3 reads CASSVSGGGVSPLHF. The CDR3 nucleotides read TGTGCCAGCAGTGTTTCGGGGGGCGGTGTTTCACCCCTCCACTTT.